A selection of T cell receptor beta chains follows, all from one sample in a study of vaccination and CD4 T cells after COVID-19. Their antigen targets remain unknown. TCRdb recomputed calls from the PCR reads with MiXCR, one row per CDR3 protein. The sample lists some 8,600 distinct CDR3 sequences, under 45% occurring once. Sequencing was done on a sample of CD4+ T cells from blood, cultured in vitro. These receptors were collected from a human donor in good health. Both conserved end residues are part of each CDR3. The D gene is left open where the match is weak. Clone size is shown for a subset of rows, as once, few, many or a class of expanded clone.

j_call clone_size d_call v_call cdr3_nt cdr3_aa
TRBJ1-6 few - TRBV7-8 TGTGCCAGCAGCCCAGTCCACGGTTATAATTCACCCCTCCACTTT CASSPVHGYNSPLHF
TRBJ1-2 - TRBD1 TRBV6-1 TGTGCCAGCAACACCGGGACAGGGAGGGGCTACACCTTC CASNTGTGRGYTF
TRBJ2-2 - TRBD1 TRBV19 TGTGCCAGTATACAGGGGTCAGGCACCGGGGAGCTGTTTTTT CASIQGSGTGELFF
TRBJ2-7 - - TRBV7-2 TGTGCCAGCAGCTTAGCGGGACACACCTACGAGCAGTACTTC CASSLAGHTYEQYF
TRBJ1-2 - - TRBV5-4 TGTGCCAGCAGTGATCCGAAGGGAAGCGGCTACACCTTC CASSDPKGSGYTF
TRBJ2-2 - - TRBV27 TGTGCCAGCAGTTTGATGGGGGCTAACACCGGGGAGCTGTTTTTT CASSLMGANTGELFF
TRBJ2-7 few - TRBV10-3 TGTGCCATCAGTGACACAACCTACGAGCAGTACTTC CAISDTTYEQYF
TRBJ2-5 - - TRBV6-1 TGTGCCAGCAGTGAAACAGGGTGGATTCAAGAGACCCAGTACTTC CASSETGWIQETQYF
TRBJ2-7 - - TRBV4-3 TGCGCCAGCAGCCAACAGGGAAGCTCCTACGAGCAGTACTTC CASSQQGSSYEQYF
TRBJ2-2 - TRBD2 TRBV12-3/TRBV12-4 TGTGCCAGCAGTTTGGGACTAGCGGGAGGTGGGGAGCTGTTTTTT CASSLGLAGGGELFF
TRBJ2-5 - TRBD2 TRBV20-1 TGCAGTGCCTCCAGACTAGCGGGAGGTGAAGAGACCCAGTACTTC CSASRLAGGEETQYF
TRBJ2-4 - TRBD1 TRBV6-5 TGTGCCAGCAGTTACTCTGGACAGGGGGGCATTCAGTACTTC CASSYSGQGGIQYF
TRBJ1-5 - - TRBV5-1 TGCGCCAGCAGCTTGGAGTCAGGGTATCAGCCCCAGCATTTT CASSLESGYQPQHF
TRBJ1-5 few - TRBV6-2/TRBV6-3 TGTGCCAGCAGTTTCCTCCCGCGGGCCCAGCCCCAGCATTTT CASSFLPRAQPQHF
TRBJ2-1 - - TRBV7-9 TGTGCCAGCAGCCAGCAAAGGCAGGTGTACAATGAGCAGTTCTTC CASSQQRQVYNEQFF
TRBJ2-3 - TRBD2 TRBV20-1 TGCAGTGCGAGAGTGGCGGGAGATAGCACAGATACGCAGTATTTT CSARVAGDSTDTQYF
TRBJ2-1 once - TRBV2 TGTGCCAGCAGTGAAGACGGTACTGATTTCTTC CASSEDGTDFF
TRBJ2-7 - - TRBV24-1 TGTGCCACCAGTGAGTGGAGCTCCTACGAGCAGTACTTC CATSEWSSYEQYF
TRBJ2-5 - - TRBV10-3 TGTGCCATCAGTGGACGACAGTCAGAGACCCAGTACTTC CAISGRQSETQYF
TRBJ2-2 - - TRBV7-9 TGTGCCAGCCCGACCGAGGTCGAGAACACCGGGGAGCTGTTTTTT CASPTEVENTGELFF
TRBJ2-1 - - TRBV6-2/TRBV6-3 TGTGCCAGCAGTTACTCCAGATTACAGGGAAAGGTGCTGTTCTTC CASSYSRLQGKVLFF
TRBJ1-1 - - TRBV20-1 TGCAGTGCGCGGAACCCCCGCGGGGACACTGAAGCTTTCTTT CSARNPRGDTEAFF
TRBJ2-1 - - TRBV20-1 TGCAGTGCTAGCGGGAGTAGGGCTGAGCAGTTCTTC CSASGSRAEQFF
TRBJ2-5 - TRBD2 TRBV20-1 TGCAGTGCTAGCCCTAGCGGGGAAGAGACCCAGTACTTC CSASPSGEETQYF
TRBJ2-1 - - TRBV6-5 TGTGCCAGCAGTTTCTTGGATGAGCAGTTCTTC CASSFLDEQFF
TRBJ1-1 few TRBD1 TRBV7-2 TGTGCCAGCAGCTTTGGACAGGAGTCTGAAGCTTTCTTT CASSFGQESEAFF
TRBJ2-7 once - TRBV20-1 TGCAGTGCTACCAGACTGGCGGAGACGAGGGAGCAGTACTTC CSATRLAETREQYF
TRBJ2-3 - - TRBV28 TGTGCCAGCAGTCCCATTACAGATACGCAGTATTTT CASSPITDTQYF
TRBJ1-6 - - TRBV5-4 TGTGCCAGCAGCCGTTCCGGGGGCGGAAATGATTCACCCCTCCACTTT CASSRSGGGNDSPLHF
TRBJ2-1 - TRBD2 TRBV20-1 TGCAGTGCTAGAGATCCTCTCGGGAGGGATTGGAGGTACAATGAGCAGTTCTTC CSARDPLGRDWRYNEQFF
TRBJ1-1 few TRBD1 TRBV4-2 TGTGCCAGCAGCCTCCAGGGGGGCAACACTGAAGCTTTCTTT CASSLQGGNTEAFF
TRBJ2-2 - - TRBV4-2 TGTGCCAGCAGCCAAGTCCGGTCGACCGGGGAGCTGTTTTTT CASSQVRSTGELFF
TRBJ2-5 - TRBD2 TRBV5-1 TGCGCCAGCAGCTTGGCTCTAGCGGGTGGCGCTGGGGAGACCCAGTACTTC CASSLALAGGAGETQYF
TRBJ2-1 - TRBD2 TRBV6-1 TGTGCCAGCAGTCCCGGGACTAGTAATGAGCAGTTCTTC CASSPGTSNEQFF
TRBJ2-1 - - TRBV29-1 TGCAGCGTTGACTGGGACTTCTACAATGAGCAGTTCTTC CSVDWDFYNEQFF
TRBJ1-1 - - TRBV27 TGTGCCAGCAGCCCTGGGGGCACTGAAGCTTTCTTT CASSPGGTEAFF
TRBJ1-1 - - TRBV28 TGTGCCAGCATCAGGGACACTGAAGCTTTCTTT CASIRDTEAFF
TRBJ1-2 - - TRBV20-1 TGCAGTGCTAGAGAAGGCCCACTCATCTACACCTTC CSAREGPLIYTF
TRBJ1-1 few TRBD1 TRBV7-9 TGTGCCAGCAGCTTAGCGATGACAGGGATGAACACTGAAGCTTTCTTT CASSLAMTGMNTEAFF
TRBJ2-3 - TRBD2 TRBV6-2/TRBV6-3 TGTGCCAGCAGTACCCTAGCGGGAGGGCCGACAGATACGCAGTATTTT CASSTLAGGPTDTQYF
TRBJ2-3 once - TRBV19 TGTGCCAGTAGGCGTCCGGGGAGCACAGATACGCAGTATTTT CASRRPGSTDTQYF
TRBJ1-2 few - TRBV11-2 TGTGCCAGCAGCTTAGGAGGGAGCGGCTACACCTTC CASSLGGSGYTF
TRBJ1-5 - TRBD1 TRBV20-1 TGCAGTGCTTCCGGACAGGGAAGTCAGCCCCAGCATTTT CSASGQGSQPQHF
TRBJ2-7 - TRBD2 TRBV11-1 TGTGCCAGCAGCGGCGGCATAGCGGGGACCTACGAGCAGTACTTC CASSGGIAGTYEQYF
TRBJ2-5 - - TRBV2 TGTGCCAGCAGCCCCCTCCGGGGATCGCAAGAGACCCAGTACTTC CASSPLRGSQETQYF
TRBJ1-5 few TRBD1 TRBV6-1 TGTGCCAGCAGTGAAGGGACAGGGGGCGTGGGCAATCAGCCCCAGCATTTT CASSEGTGGVGNQPQHF
TRBJ2-7 few - TRBV7-2 TGTGCCAGCAGCTCGAGGAATGTTGCCTACGAGCAGTACTTC CASSSRNVAYEQYF
TRBJ1-1 - TRBD1 TRBV28 TGTGCCAGCAGTTCCCCTGGGGACAGGGAAGCATATAAGGCTTTCTTT CASSSPGDREAYKAFF
TRBJ2-5 - - TRBV24-1 TGTGCCACCAGTGATCGGAAAGGGATAGAAGAGACCCAGTACTTC CATSDRKGIEETQYF
TRBJ2-3 - TRBD1 TRBV6-1 TGTGCCAGCAGTGCGGGACAGCACACAGATACGCAGTATTTT CASSAGQHTDTQYF
TRBJ1-1 - TRBD1 TRBV2 TGTGCCAGCAGTGATGACAGGGGGTACACTGAAGCTTTCTTT CASSDDRGYTEAFF
TRBJ2-2 few TRBD1 TRBV7-2 TGTGCCAGCAGGTGGACAGGGGACGGGGAGCTGTTTTTT CASRWTGDGELFF
TRBJ2-1 - - TRBV20-1 TGCAGTGCGAAGGGGTTGACCTATGAGCAGTTCTTC CSAKGLTYEQFF
TRBJ2-3 - TRBD1 TRBV7-9 TGTGCCAGCAGCTTTGGGACAGGGGGCACAGATACGCAGTATTTT CASSFGTGGTDTQYF
TRBJ1-5 - - TRBV28 TGTGCCAGCAGTGTGGGGGCGGATCAGCCCCAGCATTTT CASSVGADQPQHF
TRBJ2-7 few - TRBV28 TGTGCCAGCAGCATGCCGGGGCGGGAGCAGTACTTC CASSMPGREQYF
TRBJ1-1 once TRBD1 TRBV19 TGTGCCAGTTACACAGGGGGGGGAGACACTGAAGCTTTCTTT CASYTGGGDTEAFF
TRBJ1-1 - TRBD1 TRBV7-9 TGTGCCAGCAGCTGGCTACAGGGGGCCACTGAAGCTTTCTTT CASSWLQGATEAFF
TRBJ2-7 - TRBD1 TRBV20-1 TGCAGTCCGAACAGGGGGTTATACGGCGAGCAGTACTTC CSPNRGLYGEQYF